This TCR beta chain is from a study of shared T cell receptors in the human thymus. The CDR3 consists of 18 residues. J gave up 3 bases and V 1 base, and 13 bases lay outside the gene matches. Germline V gene sequence: CDR1 SGHDN, CDR2 FVKESK. The data were produced by immunoSEQ multiplex PCR, yet TCRdb's version contains in-frame clones alone and is incomplete. The data contain 700,000 or so clones, 70% to 90% of them seen just once; the ten biggest clones take up approximately 0.01%. This same sample was also part of a study on human thymus T cells.

The sequence was collected from a girl in the first two years of life with a congenital heart defect. The chain combines TRBV14 with TRBJ2-7, with 9 bases fitting TRBD1. The sequencing input was thymocytes. The CDR3 spells CASSQVTSGTGNFYEQYF. Here the CDR3 DNA reads TGTGCCAGCAGCCAAGTCACTTCCGGGACAGGGAATTTCTACGAGCAGTACTTC.